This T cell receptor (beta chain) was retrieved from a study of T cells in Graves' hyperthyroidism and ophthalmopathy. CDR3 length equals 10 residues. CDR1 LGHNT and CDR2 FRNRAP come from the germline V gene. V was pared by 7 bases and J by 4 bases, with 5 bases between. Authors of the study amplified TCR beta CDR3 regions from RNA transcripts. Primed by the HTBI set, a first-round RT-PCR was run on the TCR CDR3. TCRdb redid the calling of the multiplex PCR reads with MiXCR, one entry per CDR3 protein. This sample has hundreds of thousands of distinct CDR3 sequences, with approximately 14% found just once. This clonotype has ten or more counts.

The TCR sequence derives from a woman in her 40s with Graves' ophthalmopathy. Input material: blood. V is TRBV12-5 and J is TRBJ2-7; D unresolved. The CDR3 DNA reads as TGTGCTAGTGCCCTTTACGAGCAGTACTTC. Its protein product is CASALYEQYF.